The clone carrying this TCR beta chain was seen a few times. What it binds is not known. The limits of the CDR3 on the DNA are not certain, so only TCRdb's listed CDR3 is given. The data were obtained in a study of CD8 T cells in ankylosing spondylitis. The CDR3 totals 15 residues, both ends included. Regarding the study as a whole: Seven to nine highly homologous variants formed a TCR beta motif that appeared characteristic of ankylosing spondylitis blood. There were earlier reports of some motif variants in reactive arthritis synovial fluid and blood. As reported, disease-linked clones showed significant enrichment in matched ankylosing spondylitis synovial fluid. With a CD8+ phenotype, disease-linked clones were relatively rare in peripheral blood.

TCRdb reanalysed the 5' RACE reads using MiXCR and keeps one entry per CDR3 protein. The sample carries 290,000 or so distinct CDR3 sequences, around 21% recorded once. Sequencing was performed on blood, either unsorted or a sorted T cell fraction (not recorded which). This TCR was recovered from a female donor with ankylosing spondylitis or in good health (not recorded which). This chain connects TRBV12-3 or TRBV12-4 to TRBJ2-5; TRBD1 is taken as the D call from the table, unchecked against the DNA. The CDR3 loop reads CASSPRSGRAETQYF.